Below, 16 T cell receptor beta chains from the same sample are listed, as sequenced in a study of shared clonotypes between healthy human individuals. The assay was immunoSEQ multiplex PCR, and TCRdb's table has in-frame clones only and misses some. Among about 980,000 clones listed, around 80% were seen once. The specimen sequenced was memory CD4+ T cells sorted from blood. Regarding subset: CD45RA-negative fraction. These receptors were obtained from a man between 18 and 29 years old in good health.

This clone was seen only once. This sequence joins TRBV2 and TRBJ1-1, with D perhaps TRBD1 (5 bases). CDR1 and CDR2 from the germline V gene are SNHLY and FYNNEI. With 8 bases removed from V and 0 bases from J, the gap between germline ends came to 10 bases. The CDR3 contains 13 residues. CDR3 amino acids: CASGQGLNTEAFF. Here the CDR3 DNA reads TGTGCCAGCGGGCAGGGACTGAACACTGAAGCTTTCTTT.

The chain couples TRBV5-1 to TRBJ2-7, with D perhaps matching TRBD2 (6 bases). Per the germline V gene, CDR1 is SGHRS and CDR2 is YFSETQ. The CDR3 length is 13 residues. V shed 1 base and J shed 6 bases, with 11 bases lying between them. The CDR3 protein is CASSLPQGGEQYF. The DNA of the CDR3 is TGCGCCAGCAGCTTGCCCCAGGGAGGCGAGCAGTACTTC.

In this sample, this clone turned up a few times. The V and J genes are TRBV5-6 and TRBJ1-6, with D possibly being TRBD1 (5 bases). The CDR3 covers 17 residues. Trimming removed 0 bases at V and 0 bases at J, with 10 bases between. Germline V gene data show CDR1 as SGHDT and CDR2 as YYEEEE. CDR3 in DNA: TGTGCCAGCAGCTTGGGTCCAGGGAGCTCCTATAATTCACCCCTCCACTTT. It yields the protein CASSLGPGSSYNSPLHF.

This clone showed up just a few times. This chain connects TRBV28 to TRBJ1-6; 7 bases agree with TRBD1. This CDR3 is 15 amino acids long. V lost 6 bases to trimming and J lost 10 bases; unmatched junction nucleotides: 12. Germline assignment: CDR1 MDHEN and CDR2 SYDVKM. The CDR3: CASRPLDRDHSPLHF. DNA of the CDR3: TGTGCCAGCAGGCCCCTAGACAGGGATCACTCACCCCTCCACTTT.

The rearrangement joins TRBV2 to TRBJ1-2; no definite D call. This CDR3 has 14 residues. V was cut by 7 bases and J by 4 bases, with 16 bases left in between. The V gene's germline CDR1 is SNHLY and CDR2 FYNNEI. The CDR3 sequence is CASNEDKGFYGYTF. The CDR3 nucleotides are TGTGCCAGCAACGAGGATAAGGGATTCTATGGCTACACCTTC.

The chain recombines TRBV19 with TRBJ2-3, with 11 bases fitting TRBD1. Germline values: CDR1 LNHDA, CDR2 SQIVND (reference sequence). Trimming removed 3 bases from V and 5 bases from J; junction bases left unmatched: 4. The CDR3 loop spans 15 amino acids. CDR3 DNA: TGTGCCAGTAGTATGGGACAGGGGGGTGGAGATACGCAGTATTTT. Its protein is CASSMGQGGGDTQYF.

DNA for the CDR3: TGTGCCAGCAGCCGCGGGGGGGCAGAGACCCAGTACTTC. Its protein product is CASSRGGAETQYF. The J gene is TRBJ2-5, the V gene TRBV14; the match to TRBD2 covers 9 bases. The CDR3 has 13 residues. Germline V CDR1 and CDR2: SGHDN, FVKESK. V shed 4 bases and J 4 bases; nucleotides not matched to a gene: 1.

The chain recombines TRBV5-6 with TRBJ2-2; no firm D call. Germline values: CDR1 SGHDT, CDR2 YYEEEE. This CDR3 has 15 amino acids. Trimming removed 4 bases at V and 4 bases at J, with 14 bases between. DNA of the CDR3: TGTGCCAGCAGCGTTCTTTTTTTCCTCACCGGGGAGCTGTTTTTT. It translates to CASSVLFFLTGELFF.

The chain couples TRBV13 to TRBJ1-4, with D possibly matching TRBD1 (5 bases). Germline-derived CDR1 and CDR2 are PRHDT and FYEKMQ (reference sequence). V dropped 6 bases and J dropped 5 bases, with 13 bases sitting between them. The CDR3 is made up of 14 amino acids. This CDR3 is CASRTGTTNEKLFF. The CDR3 DNA follows: TGTGCCAGCAGGACCGGGACCACGAATGAAAAACTGTTTTTT.

This chain connects TRBV28 to TRBJ1-2; TRBD1 matches at 9 bases. Losses at the gene ends were 4 bases for V and 7 bases for J; bases not matched to a gene: 10. Germline lookup yields CDR1 MDHEN and CDR2 SYDVKM. The CDR3 consists of 15 residues. The CDR3 protein is CASSSPARQGGGYTF. CDR3 nucleotides: TGTGCCAGCAGTTCCCCCGCCCGACAGGGGGGTGGCTACACCTTC.

This clone was found many times. The gene calls are TRBV6-1 and TRBJ1-5; a possible D gene is TRBD1 (6 bases). V was trimmed by 8 bases and J by 1 base, leaving 15 bases between them. Germline V CDR1 and CDR2: MNHNS, SASEGT. The CDR3 loop spans 15 amino acids. CDR3 protein: CASRGAGSSNQPQHF. The CDR3 nucleotides read TGTGCCAGCCGGGGGGCAGGATCGAGCAATCAGCCCCAGCATTTT.

A few counts support this clone. The rearrangement uses TRBV6-1 and TRBJ1-2; D gene unclear. Germline lookup yields CDR1 MNHNS and CDR2 SASEGT. V lost 4 bases and J 7 bases, leaving 13 bases between the germline ends. The CDR3 sequence is 13 residues long. The CDR3 nucleotides read TGTGCCAGCAGTGTGGCTCCCCGGGGTGGCTACACCTTC. It is translated as CASSVAPRGGYTF.

The chain couples TRBV7-2 to TRBJ1-1; D unclear. The CDR3 is 13 residues long. Trimming stripped 4 bases from V and 4 bases from J, with 10 bases between. CDR1 and CDR2 from the germline V gene are SGHTA and FQGNSA. CDR3 loop: CASSSRGFTEAFF. In nucleotides, the CDR3 is TGTGCCAGCAGCTCGCGCGGATTCACTGAAGCTTTCTTT. Full variable domain (missing parts from reference TRBV7-2 and TRBJ1-1): GAGVSQSPSNKVTEKGKDVELRCDPISGHTALYWYRQSLGQGLEFLIYFQGNSAPDKSGLPSDRFSAERTGGSVSTLTIQRTQQEDSAVYLCASSSRGFTEAFFGQGTRLTVV.

This chain connects TRBV15 to TRBJ2-5, with 10 bases identical to TRBD1. The CDR3 is made up of 16 amino acids. Germline CDR1 reads LNHNV; CDR2 reads YYDKDF (reference sequence). V shed 0 bases and J 8 bases; nucleotides not matched to a gene: 9. The CDR3 DNA sequence: TGTGCCACCAGCAGAGACCCAGCGGGGACAGGGGTCACCCAGTACTTC. Translated: CATSRDPAGTGVTQYF.

The J gene is TRBJ2-3, the V gene TRBV27; TRBD2 matches 10 bases. V lost 7 bases to trimming and J lost 0 bases; unmatched junction nucleotides: 7. This CDR3 comprises 16 residues. Germline V lookup: CDR1 MNHEY, CDR2 SMNVEV (reference sequence). In DNA form, the CDR3 reads TGTGCCAGCAAGGAGCGGGGGGGCTTAAGCACAGATACGCAGTATTTT. Amino acids: CASKERGGLSTDTQYF.

V is TRBV5-1 and J is TRBJ1-1; no definite D call. This CDR3 is 14 amino acids long. Trimming took 0 bases from V and 7 from J, leaving 13 bases between them. Germline assignment: CDR1 SGHRS and CDR2 YFSETQ. In DNA, the CDR3 is TGCGCCAGCAGCTTGGTAATGGGTAAGAGTGAAGCTTTCTTT. Protein: CASSLVMGKSEAFF.